There are a few counts of the clone carrying this TCR beta chain. What it recognizes is unknown. Investigators prepared the TCR beta libraries by applying iRepertoire HTBI primers and Arm-PCR of CDR3 regions. TCRdb re-called the multiplex PCR reads with MiXCR, one entry per CDR3 protein. The table includes 550,000 to 650,000 distinct CDR3 sequences, around 15% detected once. This entry is derived from a study of regulatory T cells in long-lasting Graves disease. Looking at the study overall: Newly diagnosed Graves' patients had taken antithyroid drugs under 3 months. Points from the study as a whole: Persistent disease exhibited a predilection for TRBV28, TRBJ1-2 and TRBJ2-5.

Regarding time point: newly diagnosed GD, antithyroid drugs for less than 3 months. Extracted RNA from PBMCs served as the source of the TCR library. In this cohort, patients came from an endocrinology department located in Xi'an, China. J was trimmed by 0 bases and V by 6 bases; bases with no gene match: 4. The CDR3 runs to 16 residues. Germline lookup yields CDR1 LGHDT and CDR2 YNNKEL (reference sequence). The sample also formed part of further work on T cells in Graves' hyperthyroidism and ophthalmopathy. According to that study: The TCR CDR3 first-round RT-PCR relied on the HTBI primer set.

The sample consisted of peripheral blood mononuclear cells (PBMCs), taken at new diagnosis, from a patient treated with antithyroid drugs. The sequence came from a man aged 18 to 30 with Graves disease. The J gene is TRBJ2-6, the V gene TRBV3-1, with 8 bases fitting TRBD1. The CDR3 region is CASRTDRASGANVLTF. CDR3 DNA sequence: TGTGCCAGCAGGACGGACAGGGCCTCTGGGGCCAACGTCCTGACTTTC.